This note documents a single T cell receptor (beta chain) sequence. The target antigen is unknown. The study made its TRB cDNA libraries by 5' RACE, adding UMI labels. TCRdb reanalyzed the 5' RACE reads, giving one entry per CDR3 protein sequence and no DNA. This sample's table has tens of thousands of distinct CDR3 sequences. These data come from a study of CXCR3-negative and CXCR3-positive naive CD8 T cells. General observations from the study: The study found that naive CXCR3-negative and CXCR3-positive cells shared TRBV-TRBJ usage, while memory cells differed. For memory CD8+ cells diversity was much lower, but both naive subsets had comparably high diversity.

The sequence was collected from a human donor in good health. Some clones in this sample may be carry-over from other donors' samples. The sample consisted of naive CXCR3- CD8+ T cells from blood. Noted subset: CD45RO-CCR7+CD27+CD95- naive CD8+ T cells lacking CXCR3 (TNR3-).

This chain's CDR3 is CASSLLRTDTQYF. The genes are TRBV12-3 or TRBV12-4 and TRBJ2-3. This CDR3 is 13 amino acids long.